Included here is one T cell receptor beta chain sequence, with context. CDR1 and CDR2 (germline): SGHTS, YDEGEE. The CDR3 is 17 amino acids. The V end was cut by 1 base, the J end by 8 bases, with 19 bases between. TCRdb reanalysed the RT-PCR reads using MiXCR and keeps one entry per CDR3 protein. Of hundreds of thousands of distinct CDR3 sequences listed, about 14% are singletons. This sequence joins TRBV5-8 and TRBJ1-6; D is perhaps TRBD1 (5 bases). The TCR originated in a female donor in good health, serving as a healthy control. The sample was memory CD4+ T cells from blood. CDR3 bases: TGTGCCAGCAGCTTGTTCCGGACTTCGGAAGGGGATTCACCCCTCCACTTT. Its protein is CASSLFRTSEGDSPLHF.